Each of the 26 T cell receptor beta chains below was sequenced from the same sample in a study of blood T cells in healthy people across ages (dated by TCRdb to between 2015 and 2017). The library came from 5' RACE. A second PCR of roughly 7 to 12 cycles was performed with a sample-barcoded 5' primer and a J-beta primer mix. TCRdb trimmed public reads at Q25 via fastp, called clones via MiXCR and kept in-frame beta chains. Identical CDR3 protein sequences are pooled into one entry, listed with their most common genes and DNA. The sample table holds some 1.8 million distinct CDR3 sequences, of which 39% were seen once. The biggest ten clones account for roughly 23% of the sample. The sequenced sample consisted of blood. The receptors originated from a human donor in good health.

The V and J genes are TRBV20-1 and TRBJ1-1; no definite D call. The CDR3 extends over 13 amino acids. In germline, CDR1 is DFQATT, CDR2 SNEGSKA (reference sequence). Trimming shortened V by 4 bases and J by 0 bases, and 9 bases separated the two germline ends. CDR3 loop: CSATLNMNTEAFF. The CDR3 DNA reads TGCAGTGCTACATTAAATATGAACACTGAAGCTTTCTTT.

As to this clonotype: A much larger clone lies one base from this, so it may be a read error. V usage is TRBV20-1 and J usage is TRBJ2-1; 8 nucleotides align to TRBD2. The CDR3 sequence is 14 residues long. CDR1 is DFQATT and CDR2 is SNEGSKA in the germline V gene (reference sequence). The CDR3 region is CGAPPAGDTNEQFF. The CDR3 bases are TGCGGTGCCCCTCCAGCGGGGGACACTAATGAGCAGTTCTTC.

This clonotype has more than one count but fewer than ten. This chain links TRBV6-6 with TRBJ2-7; 11 bases agree with TRBD2. CDR1 and CDR2 (germline): MNHNY, SVGAGI (reference sequence). V lost 8 bases to trimming and J lost 4 bases; unmatched junction nucleotides: 4. The CDR3 is 13 residues long. This chain's CDR3 is CASWGLAEYEQYF. The CDR3 DNA sequence: TGTGCCAGCTGGGGACTAGCGGAGTACGAGCAGTACTTC.

The chain couples TRBV20-1 to TRBJ1-1, with 8 bases matching TRBD1. CDR1 and CDR2 (germline): DFQATT, SNEGSKA (reference sequence). After removal of 1 base from V and 5 bases from J, the junction contained 6 bases not matched to a gene. The CDR3 is 14 amino acids. The CDR3 reads CSARVDRVRTEAFF. The CDR3 coding sequence is TGCAGTGCTAGAGTGGACAGGGTGAGGACTGAAGCTTTCTTT.

Points on this clonotype: The conserved phenylalanine or tryptophan is not found at the CDR3 terminus, so this likely reflects a read error. V is TRBV7-2 and J is TRBJ1-5; D not resolved. V gave up 0 bases and J gave up 6 bases, with 6 bases separating them. The CDR3 totals 13 residues. Germline lookup yields CDR1 SGHTA and CDR2 FQGNSA. CDR3 in DNA: TGTGCCAGCAGCTTAGCTCGGGGTCAGCCCCAGCATTTG. Amino acids: CASSLARGQPQHL.

The chain uses TRBV28 and TRBJ1-4; D not resolved. The V end lost 4 bases, the J end lost 10 bases, and 22 bases lay between the germline ends. CDR3 length: 16 residues. Germline assignment: CDR1 MDHEN and CDR2 SYDVKM. CDR3 DNA: TGTGCCAGCAGTTCCCGTTACAGACTTGGTGTGGGAAAACTGTTTTTT. Its translation: CASSSRYRLGVGKLFF.

In its sample, this clonotype was seen a few times. The chain links TRBV29-1 to TRBJ1-2; weak D call: TRBD1 (5 bases). Germline loops: CDR1 SQVTM, CDR2 ANQGSEA. The CDR3 extends over 13 amino acids. V was cut by 2 bases and J by 7 bases, with 14 bases left in between. Written as DNA, the CDR3 is TGCAGCGTTGAATCTGGCCCGGACATTGGCTACACCTTC. Amino acid sequence: CSVESGPDIGYTF.

The rearrangement links TRBV12-3 or TRBV12-4 to TRBJ2-1; D possibly uses TRBD1 or TRBD2 (5 bases each). V was trimmed by 3 bases and J by 2 bases, leaving 11 bases between them. The CDR3 is 15 residues long. CDR3 residues: CASSLGDLTYNEQFF. In DNA form, the CDR3 reads TGTGCCAGCAGTTTGGGGGATCTGACCTACAATGAGCAGTTCTTC.

The chain has TRBV12-3 or TRBV12-4 and TRBJ1-4; tentatively, D is TRBD1 (6 bases). V dropped 5 bases and J dropped 7 bases, with 14 bases sitting between them. The CDR3 length is 14 residues. The CDR3 reads CASSPRDILEKLFF. The CDR3, as DNA: TGTGCCAGCAGTCCAAGGGACATCCTTGAAAAACTGTTTTTT.

The genes are TRBV2 and TRBJ2-1; the D is unclear. CDR3 size: 17 residues. Germline CDR1 is SNHLY and CDR2 is FYNNEI. The ends were cut back, 2 bases at V and 5 bases at J, with 19 bases in the middle. CDR3 amino acids: CASSEFPPGEGNNEQFF. The CDR3 nucleotides read TGTGCCAGCAGTGAATTCCCCCCGGGCGAAGGTAACAATGAGCAGTTCTTC. The entire variable domain, with the rest obtained from reference TRBV2 and TRBJ2-1, is as follows: EPEVTQTPSHQVTQMGQEVILRCVPISNHLYFYWYRQILGQKVEFLVSFYNNEISEKSEIFDDQFSVERPDGSNFTLKIRSTKLEDSAMYFCASSEFPPGEGNNEQFFGPGTRLTVL.

The CDR3 protein is CASSHGGVGQPQHF. In DNA form, the CDR3 reads TGTGCCAGCAGCCACGGGGGGGTCGGGCAGCCCCAGCATTTT. The chain recombines TRBV7-2 with TRBJ1-5, with D possibly TRBD1 on 5 matching bases. The CDR3 has 14 amino acids. Germline CDR1 reads SGHTA; CDR2 reads FQGNSA. V lost 5 bases, J lost 7 bases, and 15 bases lay in between.

In this sample, this clonotype turned up many times. J is TRBJ1-1 and V is TRBV12-3 or TRBV12-4, with TRBD1 matching over 8 bases. Germline trimming cut 6 bases from V and 4 bases from J; bases unmatched to any gene: 4. This CDR3 spans 13 amino acids. CDR3 sequence reads: CASSPTGVTEAFF. The CDR3 DNA reads as TGTGCCAGCAGCCCGACAGGGGTCACTGAAGCTTTCTTT.

The chain combines TRBV9 with TRBJ2-1; maybe TRBD1 (5 bases). The CDR3 extends over 16 amino acids. Per germline, CDR1 SGDLS and CDR2 YYNGEE. Trimming cost V 3 bases and J 6 bases, with 19 bases left between them. The CDR3 bases are TGTGCCAGCAGCGCCCTGACAGCCTCGATGGGCAATGAGCAGTTCTTC. Translating it yields CASSALTASMGNEQFF. The full variable domain, with the rest looked up from reference TRBV9 and TRBJ2-1, is DSGVTQTPKHLITATGQRVTLRCSPRSGDLSVYWYQQSLDQGLQFLIQYYNGEERAKGNILERFSAQQFPDLHSELNLSSLELGDSALYFCASSALTASMGNEQFFGPGTRLTVL.

In this sample, this clonotype turned up a few times. The chain employs TRBV6-5 and TRBJ2-5; 7 nucleotides align to TRBD1. J lost 11 bases, V lost 5 bases, and 11 bases had no gene match. CDR1 and CDR2 from the germline V gene are MNHEY and SVGAGI. CDR3 length: 13 amino acids. DNA for the CDR3: TGTGCCAGCAGTCGGACAGGACTTCTAGAGCAGTACTTC. This sequence encodes CASSRTGLLEQYF.

The rearrangement links TRBV5-5 to TRBJ2-7; D gene ambiguous. V lost 2 bases and J lost 6, with 9 bases in between. Germline loops: CDR1 SGHKS, CDR2 YYEKEE (reference sequence). CDR3 length: 12 amino acids. The CDR3 sequence is CASSFGRAEQYF. The CDR3, as DNA: TGTGCCAGCAGCTTTGGAAGGGCCGAGCAGTACTTC.

This clonotype was observed a handful of times. The V and J genes are TRBV7-2 and TRBJ1-4, with D possibly matching TRBD1 (5 bases). Trimming shortened V by 4 bases and J by 8 bases, and 17 bases separated the two germline ends. Germline CDR1 is SGHTA and CDR2 is FQGNSA. The CDR3 runs 15 residues. CDR3 protein: CASSSTTGQSEKLFF. The CDR3 DNA reads as TGTGCCAGCAGCTCCACCACAGGCCAATCAGAAAAACTGTTTTTT. Combining the CDR3 with reference TRBV7-2 and TRBJ1-4 gives the whole variable domain GAGVSQSPSNKVTEKGKDVELRCDPISGHTALYWYRQSLGQGLEFLIYFQGNSAPDKSGLPSDRFSAERTGGSVSTLTIQRTQQEDSAVYLCASSSTTGQSEKLFFGSGTQLSVL.

This rearrangement joins TRBV15 to TRBJ2-7, with a tentative D call TRBD1 (7 bases). The CDR3 is 16 residues long. Trimming took 5 bases from V and 4 from J, leaving 21 bases between them. Germline loops: CDR1 LNHNV, CDR2 YYDKDF (reference sequence). The CDR3 region has the DNA TGTGCCACCAGCCGAGGGGGCGCGGGGACGACATACGAGCAGTACTTC. It codes for CATSRGGAGTTYEQYF.

This chain links TRBV5-8 with TRBJ2-7; D might be TRBD1 (8 bases). CDR1 SGHTS and CDR2 YDEGEE come from the germline V gene. The CDR3 length is 14 residues. With 3 bases removed from V and 5 bases from J, the gap between germline ends came to 15 bases. CDR3 sequence reads: CASSSTGGEDEQYF. For the CDR3, the DNA is TGTGCCAGCAGCTCTACAGGGGGGGAGGACGAGCAGTACTTC.

The genes are TRBV5-6 and TRBJ2-5; 7 bases line up with TRBD1. With 0 bases clipped from V and 1 base from J, the junction kept 6 bases outside the gene matches. This CDR3 is 16 amino acids long. Germline assignment: CDR1 SGHDT and CDR2 YYEEEE. This CDR3 is CASSLGVTGVQETQYF. As DNA, the CDR3 is TGTGCCAGCAGCTTGGGGGTAACAGGGGTCCAAGAGACCCAGTACTTC.

This chain links TRBV7-2 with TRBJ2-4; D remains ambiguous. TRBJ2-7 explains the end of the DNA better; the J call may be wrong. CDR1 and CDR2 from the germline V gene are SGHTA and FQGNSA. This CDR3 has 15 amino acids. CDR3 amino acids: CASSTGLPALYEQYF. DNA of the CDR3: TGTGCCAGCAGCACCGGCCTCCCCGCCCTTTACGAGCAGTACTTC.

The V gene is TRBV20-1, the J gene TRBJ2-1, with TRBD2 identical over 9 bases. The CDR3 runs 13 residues. The trim removed 3 bases at V and 8 bases at J, leaving 5 bases unmatched. Germline V CDR1 and CDR2: DFQATT, SNEGSKA (reference sequence). CDR3 sequence reads: CSASGGGAYEQFF. The CDR3 DNA follows: TGCAGTGCTAGCGGCGGGGGGGCTTATGAGCAGTTCTTC.

The chain joins TRBV27 to TRBJ1-5; D gene ambiguous. V was trimmed by 4 bases and J by 11 bases, leaving 18 bases between them. CDR1 MNHEY and CDR2 SMNVEV come from the germline V gene (reference sequence). CDR3 length: 14 amino acids. The CDR3 is CASSSPPNQETQHF. The CDR3 nucleotides read TGTGCCAGCAGTTCGCCACCTAACCAAGAGACCCAGCATTTT.

In its sample, this clonotype was seen a few times. The chain recombines TRBV5-1 with TRBJ2-1; D ambiguous. V was trimmed by 4 bases and J by 6 bases, leaving 20 bases between them. Germline CDR1 SGHRS, CDR2 YFSETQ. The CDR3 has 16 residues. CDR3 DNA: TGCGCCAGCAGCGCCCATCAAGGAGAAGTGTCCAATGAGCAGTTCTTC. Amino acids: CASSAHQGEVSNEQFF.

CDR3 sequence: CASSPRDYLGTQYF. CDR3 in DNA: TGTGCCAGCAGTCCCCGGGACTACCTGGGGACCCAGTACTTC. This sequence joins TRBV27 and TRBJ2-5; 7 positions match TRBD2. The J segment lost 7 bases and the V segment lost 5 bases, leaving 10 bases of the junction unmatched. Germline CDR1 reads MNHEY; CDR2 reads SMNVEV (reference sequence). The CDR3 sequence is 14 residues long.

This chain uses TRBV12-3 or TRBV12-4 with TRBJ1-1; no clear D. The V gene lost 6 bases and the J gene lost 3 bases, with 14 bases spanning the gap. The CDR3 length is 14 residues. The CDR3 DNA is TGTGCCAGCAGGGTGTTAAGGGCTGACACTGAAGCTTTCTTT. Its translation is CASRVLRADTEAFF.

This chain connects TRBV9 to TRBJ1-4; 7 nucleotides line up with TRBD1. V dropped 3 bases and J dropped 0; count of bases not matched to a gene: 5. The length of the CDR3 is 16 residues. Germline V gives CDR1 SGDLS, CDR2 YYNGEE. CDR3 coding DNA: TGTGCCAGCAGCGCCGGGACAGCGGCAACTAATGAAAAACTGTTTTTT. This sequence encodes CASSAGTAATNEKLFF.